This T cell receptor beta chain stems from a study of identical twins. This clonotype came up a few times. From the 5' RACE reads, TCRdb called clonotypes with MiXCR, one entry per CDR3 protein. The sample includes about 220,000 distinct CDR3 sequences, approximately 8% of them seen just once. The germline V gene has CDR1 MNHEY and CDR2 SMNVEV (reference sequence). V was clipped by 5 bases and J by 0 bases, with 11 bases between them. The CDR3 sequence is 15 residues long. These records were also assigned to another study, of yellow fever vaccine responses in identical twins.

This TCR was sampled from a woman younger than 35 in good health. Sequences were obtained from CD8+ T cells sorted from blood. This chain uses TRBV27 with TRBJ2-1; D is perhaps TRBD1 (6 bases). The CDR3 protein is CASSATGDSYNEQFF. In nucleotides, the CDR3 is TGTGCCAGCAGTGCGACAGGCGACTCCTACAATGAGCAGTTCTTC.